This entry features one T cell receptor (beta chain) sequence. The sample originates from a study of cytomegalovirus exposure and HLA in healthy donors. Germline V gene sequence: CDR1 LNHNV, CDR2 YYDKDF (reference sequence). The CDR3 sequence is 17 residues long. With 60 Vbeta and 13 Jbeta primers, the PCR was carried out. The repertoire was sequenced with immunoSEQ multiplex PCR; TCRdb's copy has only in-frame clones and lacks some. This table has 150,000 to 200,000 clones, around nine tenths appearing once. This receptor was taken from a woman in her 30s in good health and CMV-seronegative. The specimen was PBMCs. V and J are TRBV15 and TRBJ2-5; TRBD1 agrees at 11 bases. The end of the DNA fits TRBJ2-7 better, so the J call may be wrong. CDR3 amino acids: CATSPRSGQGASYEQYF. The CDR3, as DNA: TGTGCCACCAGCCCACGGTCAGGACAGGGGGCTTCCTACGAGCAGTACTTC.